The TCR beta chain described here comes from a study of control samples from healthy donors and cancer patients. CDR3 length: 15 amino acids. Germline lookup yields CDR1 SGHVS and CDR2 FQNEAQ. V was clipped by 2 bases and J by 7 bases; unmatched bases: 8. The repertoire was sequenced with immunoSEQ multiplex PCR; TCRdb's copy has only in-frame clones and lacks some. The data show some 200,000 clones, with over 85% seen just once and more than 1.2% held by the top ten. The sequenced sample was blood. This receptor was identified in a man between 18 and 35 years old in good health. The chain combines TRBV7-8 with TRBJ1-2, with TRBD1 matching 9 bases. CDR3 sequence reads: CASSLNRDRVRGYTF. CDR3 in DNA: TGTGCCAGCAGCTTAAACCGGGACAGGGTACGTGGCTACACCTTC.